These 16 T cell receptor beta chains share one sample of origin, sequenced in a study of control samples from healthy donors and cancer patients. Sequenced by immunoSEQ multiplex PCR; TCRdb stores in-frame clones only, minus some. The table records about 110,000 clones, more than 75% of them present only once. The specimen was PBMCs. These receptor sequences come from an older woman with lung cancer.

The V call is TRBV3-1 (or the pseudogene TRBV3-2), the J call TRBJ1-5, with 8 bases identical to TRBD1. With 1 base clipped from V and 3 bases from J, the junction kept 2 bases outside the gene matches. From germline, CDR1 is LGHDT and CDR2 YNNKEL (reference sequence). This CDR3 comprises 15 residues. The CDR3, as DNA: TGTGCCAGCAGCCAAGGGACAGGGTCCAATCAGCCCCAGCATTTT. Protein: CASSQGTGSNQPQHF.

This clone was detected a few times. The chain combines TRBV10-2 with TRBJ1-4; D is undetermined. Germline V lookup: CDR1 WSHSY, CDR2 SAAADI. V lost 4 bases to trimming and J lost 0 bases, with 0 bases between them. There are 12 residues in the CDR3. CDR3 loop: CASSATNEKLFF. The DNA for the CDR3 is TGCGCCAGCAGTGCAACTAATGAAAAACTGTTTTTT.

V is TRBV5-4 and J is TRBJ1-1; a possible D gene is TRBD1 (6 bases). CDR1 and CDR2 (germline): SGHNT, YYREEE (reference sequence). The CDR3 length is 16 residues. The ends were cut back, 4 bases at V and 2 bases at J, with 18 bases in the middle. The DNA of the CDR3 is TGTGCCAGCAGCGGTGGGGGCCGGGACCCAAACACTGAAGCTTTCTTT. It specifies CASSGGGRDPNTEAFF.

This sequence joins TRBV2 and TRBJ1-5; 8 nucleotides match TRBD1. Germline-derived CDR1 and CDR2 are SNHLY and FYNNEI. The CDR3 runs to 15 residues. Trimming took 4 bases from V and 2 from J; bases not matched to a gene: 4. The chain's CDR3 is CASSADRGGNQPQHF. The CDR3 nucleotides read TGTGCCAGCAGTGCCGACAGGGGTGGCAATCAGCCCCAGCATTTT.

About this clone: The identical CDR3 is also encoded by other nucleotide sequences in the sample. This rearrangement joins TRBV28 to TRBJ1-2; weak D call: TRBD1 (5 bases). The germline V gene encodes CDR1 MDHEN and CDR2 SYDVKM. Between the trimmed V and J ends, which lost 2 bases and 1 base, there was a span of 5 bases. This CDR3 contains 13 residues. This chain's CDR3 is CASSLDSNYGYTF. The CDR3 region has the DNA TGTGCCAGCAGTTTAGACAGTAACTATGGCTACACCTTC.

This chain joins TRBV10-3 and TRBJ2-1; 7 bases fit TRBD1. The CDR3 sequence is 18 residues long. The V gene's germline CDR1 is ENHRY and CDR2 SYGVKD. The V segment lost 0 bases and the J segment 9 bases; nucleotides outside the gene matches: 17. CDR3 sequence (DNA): TGTGCCATCAGTGAGTCCGGACCAAGCGTAAACAGGGGACCTGAGCAGTTCTTC. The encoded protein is CAISESGPSVNRGPEQFF.

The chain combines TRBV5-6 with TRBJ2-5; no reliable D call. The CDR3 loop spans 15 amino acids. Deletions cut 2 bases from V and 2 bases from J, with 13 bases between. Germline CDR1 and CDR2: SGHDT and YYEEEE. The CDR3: CASSFGQLLQETQYF. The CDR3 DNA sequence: TGTGCCAGCAGCTTCGGCCAGCTACTACAAGAGACCCAGTACTTC.

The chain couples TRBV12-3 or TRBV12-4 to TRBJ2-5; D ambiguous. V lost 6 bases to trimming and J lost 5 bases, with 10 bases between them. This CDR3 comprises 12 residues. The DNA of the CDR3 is TGTGCCAGCAGGGGTGTCCGTGAGACCCAGTACTTC. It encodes CASRGVRETQYF.

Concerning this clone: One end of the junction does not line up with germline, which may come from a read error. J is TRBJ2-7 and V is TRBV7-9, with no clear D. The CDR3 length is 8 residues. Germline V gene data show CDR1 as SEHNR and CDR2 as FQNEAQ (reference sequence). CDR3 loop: CASSLNHF. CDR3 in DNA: TGTGCCAGCAGCTTAAATCACTTC.

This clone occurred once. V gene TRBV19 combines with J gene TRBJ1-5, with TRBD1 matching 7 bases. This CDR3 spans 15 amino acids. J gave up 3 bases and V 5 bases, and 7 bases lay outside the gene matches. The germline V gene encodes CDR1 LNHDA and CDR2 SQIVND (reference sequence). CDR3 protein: CASSSMGQNNQPQHF. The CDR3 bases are TGTGCCAGTAGTTCAATGGGACAGAACAATCAGCCCCAGCATTTT.

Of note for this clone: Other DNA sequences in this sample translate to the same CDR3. The CDR3 is CASSLGRGFQETQYF. In nucleotides, the CDR3 is TGTGCCAGCAGCTTGGGGCGGGGGTTTCAAGAGACCCAGTACTTC. The gene calls are TRBV11-3 and TRBJ2-5; 7 bases fit TRBD2. Germline V gene sequence: CDR1 SGHNT, CDR2 YENEEA. The CDR3 contains 15 residues. The V and J ends lost 3 bases and 2 bases, in that order; junction bases with no gene match: 6.

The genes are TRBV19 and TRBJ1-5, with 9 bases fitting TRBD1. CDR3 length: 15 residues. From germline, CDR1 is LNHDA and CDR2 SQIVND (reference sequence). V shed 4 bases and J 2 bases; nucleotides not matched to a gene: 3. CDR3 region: CASSTTGGGNQPQHF. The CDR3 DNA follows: TGTGCCAGTAGTACGACAGGGGGAGGCAATCAGCCCCAGCATTTT.

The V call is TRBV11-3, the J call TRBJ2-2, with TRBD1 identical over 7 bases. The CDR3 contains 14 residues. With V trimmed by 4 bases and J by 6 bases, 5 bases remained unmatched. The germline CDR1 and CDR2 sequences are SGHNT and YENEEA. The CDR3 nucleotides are TGTGCCAGCAGCTCCGACAGGGAATCCGGGGAGCTGTTTTTT. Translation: CASSSDRESGELFF. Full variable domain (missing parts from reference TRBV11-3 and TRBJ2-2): EAGVVQSPRYKIIEKKQPVAFWCNPISGHNTLYWYLQNLGQGPELLIRYENEEAVDDSQLPKDRFSAERLKGVDSTLKIQPAELGDSAVYLCASSSDRESGELFFGEGSRLTVL.

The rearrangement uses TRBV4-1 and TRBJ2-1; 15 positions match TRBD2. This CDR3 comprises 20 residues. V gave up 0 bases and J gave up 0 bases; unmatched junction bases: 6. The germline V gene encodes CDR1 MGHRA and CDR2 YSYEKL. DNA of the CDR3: TGCGCCAGCAGCCAAGACCCAGGGACTAGCGGGGGGAGCTCCTACAATGAGCAGTTCTTC. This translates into CASSQDPGTSGGSSYNEQFF.

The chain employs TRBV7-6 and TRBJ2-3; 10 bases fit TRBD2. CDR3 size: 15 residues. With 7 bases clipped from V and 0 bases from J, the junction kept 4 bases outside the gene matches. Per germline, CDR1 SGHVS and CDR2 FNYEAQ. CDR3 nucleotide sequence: TGTGCCAGCACCCCACTAGCGGGGAGCACAGATACGCAGTATTTT. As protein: CASTPLAGSTDTQYF.

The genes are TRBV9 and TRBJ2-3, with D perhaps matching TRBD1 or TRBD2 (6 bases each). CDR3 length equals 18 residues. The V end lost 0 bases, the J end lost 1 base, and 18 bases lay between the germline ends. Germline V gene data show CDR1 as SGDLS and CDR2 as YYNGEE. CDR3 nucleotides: TGTGCCAGCAGCGTAGCAGGGGACGACGAGCGGGGCACAGATACGCAGTATTTT. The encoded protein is CASSVAGDDERGTDTQYF.